This T cell receptor (beta chain) was sequenced during a study of T-cell memory formation after mild COVID-19. The junction had 9 bases not matched to a gene; V was cut back by 9 bases and J by 5 bases. This CDR3 is built from 13 residues. This clonotype appeared a few times. TCRdb recomputed calls from the 5' RACE reads with MiXCR, one row per CDR3 protein. The table lists 170,000 or so distinct CDR3 sequences, around a fifth of them singletons. This receptor was taken from an adult woman who had mild COVID-19 (a few samples of this study predate the infection). Cell type and time point are not known. The chain couples TRBV12-3 or TRBV12-4 to TRBJ1-2; TRBD1 aligns across 7 bases. Sequenced: PBMCs or a T cell subset sorted from them (not recorded which). The CDR3 region has the DNA TGTGCCAGAAACCGGGACAGAGATTATGGCTACACCTTC. This gives the protein CARNRDRDYGYTF.